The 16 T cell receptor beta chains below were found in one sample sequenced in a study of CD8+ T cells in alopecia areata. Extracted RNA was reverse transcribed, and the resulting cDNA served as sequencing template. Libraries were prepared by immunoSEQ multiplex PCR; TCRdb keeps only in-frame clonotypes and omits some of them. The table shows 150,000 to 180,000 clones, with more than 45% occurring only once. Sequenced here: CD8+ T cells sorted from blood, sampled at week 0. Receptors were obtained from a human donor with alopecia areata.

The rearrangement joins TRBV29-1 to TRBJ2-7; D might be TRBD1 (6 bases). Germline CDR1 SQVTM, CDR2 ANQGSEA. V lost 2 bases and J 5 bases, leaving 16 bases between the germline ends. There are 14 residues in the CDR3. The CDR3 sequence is CSVEFQDSPNEQYF. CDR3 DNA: TGCAGCGTTGAATTCCAGGACAGCCCTAACGAGCAGTACTTC.

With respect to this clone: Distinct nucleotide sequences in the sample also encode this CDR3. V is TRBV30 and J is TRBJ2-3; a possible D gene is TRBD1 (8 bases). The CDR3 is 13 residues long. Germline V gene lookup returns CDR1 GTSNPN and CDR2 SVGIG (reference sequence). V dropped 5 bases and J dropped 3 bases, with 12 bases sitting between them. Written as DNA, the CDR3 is TGTGCCTGGGACAGGGGAGGGACAGATACGCAGTATTTT. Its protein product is CAWDRGGTDTQYF.

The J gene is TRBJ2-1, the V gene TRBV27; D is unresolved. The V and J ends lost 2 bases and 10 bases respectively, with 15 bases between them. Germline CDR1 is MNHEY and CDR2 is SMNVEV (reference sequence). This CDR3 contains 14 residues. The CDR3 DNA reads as TGTGCCAGCAGTTTAGGTTCTGGCCCAGGCGAGCAGTTCTTC. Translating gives CASSLGSGPGEQFF.

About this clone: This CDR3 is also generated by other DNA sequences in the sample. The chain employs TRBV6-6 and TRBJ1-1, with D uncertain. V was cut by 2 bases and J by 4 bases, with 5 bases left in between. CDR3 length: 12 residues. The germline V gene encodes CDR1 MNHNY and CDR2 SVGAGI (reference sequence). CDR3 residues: CASSYGGTEAFF. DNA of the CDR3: TGTGCCAGCAGTTACGGCGGCACTGAAGCTTTCTTT.

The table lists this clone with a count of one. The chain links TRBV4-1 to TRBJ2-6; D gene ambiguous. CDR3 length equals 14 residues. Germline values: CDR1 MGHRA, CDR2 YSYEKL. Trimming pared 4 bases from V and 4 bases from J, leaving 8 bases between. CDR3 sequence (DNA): TGCGCCAGCAGCCCCTGGCAAGGGGCCAACGTCCTGACTTTC. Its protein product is CASSPWQGANVLTF.

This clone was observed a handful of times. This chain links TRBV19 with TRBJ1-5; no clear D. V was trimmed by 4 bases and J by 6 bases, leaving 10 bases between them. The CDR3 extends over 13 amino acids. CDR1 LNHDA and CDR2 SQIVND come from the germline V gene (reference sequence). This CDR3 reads CASSSMGIQPQHF. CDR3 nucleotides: TGTGCCAGTAGTAGTATGGGGATTCAGCCCCAGCATTTT.

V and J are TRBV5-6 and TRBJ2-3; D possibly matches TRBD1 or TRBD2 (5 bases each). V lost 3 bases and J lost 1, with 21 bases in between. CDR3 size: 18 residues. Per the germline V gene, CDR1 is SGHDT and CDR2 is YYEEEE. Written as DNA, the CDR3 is TGTGCCAGCAGCTCCGAGGGCGTGGGGCCCAGGGGCACAGATACGCAGTATTTT. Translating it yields CASSSEGVGPRGTDTQYF.

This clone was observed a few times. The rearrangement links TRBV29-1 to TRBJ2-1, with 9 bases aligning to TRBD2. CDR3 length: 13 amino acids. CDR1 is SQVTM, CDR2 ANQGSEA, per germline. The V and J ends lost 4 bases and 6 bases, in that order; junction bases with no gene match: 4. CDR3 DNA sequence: TGCAGCGTTGTGCGGGGGGGCTTCAATGAGCAGTTCTTC. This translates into CSVVRGGFNEQFF.

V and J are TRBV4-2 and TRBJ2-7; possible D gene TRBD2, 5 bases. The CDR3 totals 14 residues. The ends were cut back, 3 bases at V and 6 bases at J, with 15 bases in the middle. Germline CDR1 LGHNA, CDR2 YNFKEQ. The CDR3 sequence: CASSHLGGDPEQYF. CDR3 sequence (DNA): TGTGCCAGCAGCCACCTCGGAGGAGATCCCGAGCAGTACTTC.

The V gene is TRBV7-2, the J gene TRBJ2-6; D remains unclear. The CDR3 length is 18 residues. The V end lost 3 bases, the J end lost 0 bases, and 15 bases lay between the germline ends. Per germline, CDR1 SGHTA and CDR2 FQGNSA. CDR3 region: CASSLHGRRNSGANVLTF. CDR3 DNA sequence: TGTGCCAGCAGCTTGCATGGCCGCCGCAACTCTGGGGCCAACGTCCTGACTTTC.

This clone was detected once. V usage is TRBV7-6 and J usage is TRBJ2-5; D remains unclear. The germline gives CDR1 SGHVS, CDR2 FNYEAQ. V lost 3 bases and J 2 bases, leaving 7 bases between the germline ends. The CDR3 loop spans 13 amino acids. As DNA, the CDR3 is TGTGCCAGCAGCTTCAGGCGACAAGAGACCCAGTACTTC. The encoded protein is CASSFRRQETQYF.

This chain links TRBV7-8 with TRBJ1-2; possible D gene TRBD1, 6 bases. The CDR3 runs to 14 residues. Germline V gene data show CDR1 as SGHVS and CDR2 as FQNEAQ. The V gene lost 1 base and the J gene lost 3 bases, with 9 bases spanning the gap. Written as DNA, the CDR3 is TGTGCCAGCAGCTTAGAAGCAGGGGACTATGGCTACACCTTC. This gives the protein CASSLEAGDYGYTF. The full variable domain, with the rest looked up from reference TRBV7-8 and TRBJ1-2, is GAGVSQSPRYKVAKRGQDVALRCDPISGHVSLFWYQQALGQGPEFLTYFQNEAQLDKSGLPSDRFFAERPEGSVSTLKIQRTQQEDSAVYLCASSLEAGDYGYTFGSGTRLTVV.

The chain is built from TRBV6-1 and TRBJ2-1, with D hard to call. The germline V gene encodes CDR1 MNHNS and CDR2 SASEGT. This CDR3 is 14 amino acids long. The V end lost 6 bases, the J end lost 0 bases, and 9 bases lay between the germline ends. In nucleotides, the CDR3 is TGTGCCAGCAGCCGCAGGAGCTCCTACAATGAGCAGTTCTTC. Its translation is CASSRRSSYNEQFF.

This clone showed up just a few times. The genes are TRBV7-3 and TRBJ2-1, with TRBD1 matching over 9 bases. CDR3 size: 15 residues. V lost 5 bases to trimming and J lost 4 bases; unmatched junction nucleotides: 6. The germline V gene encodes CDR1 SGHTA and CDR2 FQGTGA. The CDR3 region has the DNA TGTGCCAGCAGCGTTGGGACAGGGACTTACAATGAGCAGTTCTTC. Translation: CASSVGTGTYNEQFF.

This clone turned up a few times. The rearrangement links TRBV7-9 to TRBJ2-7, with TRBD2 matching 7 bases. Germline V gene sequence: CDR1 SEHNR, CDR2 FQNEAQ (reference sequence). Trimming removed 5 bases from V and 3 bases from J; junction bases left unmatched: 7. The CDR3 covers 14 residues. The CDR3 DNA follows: TGTGCCAGCAGCCCCGGTGGGGGGGACTACGAGCAGTACTTC. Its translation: CASSPGGGDYEQYF.

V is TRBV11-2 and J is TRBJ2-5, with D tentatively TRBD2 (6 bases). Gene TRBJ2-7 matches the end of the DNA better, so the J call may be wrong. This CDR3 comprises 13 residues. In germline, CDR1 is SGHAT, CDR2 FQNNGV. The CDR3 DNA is TGTGCCAGCAGCGAGGGAGGCTCCTACGAGCAGTACTTC. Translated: CASSEGGSYEQYF.